The clone carrying this TCR beta chain was found a few times. Its target is not known. These data are taken from a study of beta chain features in type 1 diabetes. Overall study context: There were 107,917,701 sorted cells examined across all samples. Study findings and constraints: Type 1 diabetes patients showed a moderate but significant shortening of TCRB CDR3s in all four CD4+ subsets. Over-representation of high TCR-expressing cells was a possible consequence of cDNA sequencing. The VDJ junctions of type 1 diabetes patients carried fewer insertions and more deletions.

Investigators reverse transcribed all isolated RNA, so they sequenced expressed TCRB transcripts. The data were produced by immunoSEQ multiplex PCR, yet TCRdb's version contains in-frame clones alone and is incomplete. In the table there are more than 95,000 clones, roughly 17% of which are singletons. Cells sorted by CD45RO/CCR7/CD25/CD127/CD95/CD27 comprised CD4+ naive, central memory, regulatory and stem cell-like memory cells. Sequenced: central memory CD4+ T cells from blood. The sequence was obtained from a man between 18 and 35 years old with type 1 diabetes.

This CDR3 reads CASNGYRSTDTQYF. The DNA for the CDR3 is TGCGCCAGCAACGGCTATCGAAGCACAGATACGCAGTATTTT. V usage is TRBV5-1 and J usage is TRBJ2-3; D is uncertain. The germline V gene encodes CDR1 SGHRS and CDR2 YFSETQ. The CDR3 spans 14 residues. V lost 6 bases to trimming and J lost 0 bases, with 11 bases between them.